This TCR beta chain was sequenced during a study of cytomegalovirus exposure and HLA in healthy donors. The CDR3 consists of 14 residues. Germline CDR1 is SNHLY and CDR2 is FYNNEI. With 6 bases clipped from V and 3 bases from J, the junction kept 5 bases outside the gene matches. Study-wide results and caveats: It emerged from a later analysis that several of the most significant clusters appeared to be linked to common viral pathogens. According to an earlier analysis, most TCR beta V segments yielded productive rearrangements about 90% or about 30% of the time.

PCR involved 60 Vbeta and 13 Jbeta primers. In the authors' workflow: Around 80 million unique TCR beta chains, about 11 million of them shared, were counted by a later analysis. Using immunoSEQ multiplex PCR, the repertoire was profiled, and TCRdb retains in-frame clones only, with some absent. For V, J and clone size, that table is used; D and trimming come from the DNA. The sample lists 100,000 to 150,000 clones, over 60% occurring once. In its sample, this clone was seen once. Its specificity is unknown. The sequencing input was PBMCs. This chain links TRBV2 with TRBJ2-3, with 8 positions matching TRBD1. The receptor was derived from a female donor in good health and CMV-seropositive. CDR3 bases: TGTGCCAGCAGACGCGGGACAGGAACAGATACGCAGTATTTT. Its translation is CASRRGTGTDTQYF.